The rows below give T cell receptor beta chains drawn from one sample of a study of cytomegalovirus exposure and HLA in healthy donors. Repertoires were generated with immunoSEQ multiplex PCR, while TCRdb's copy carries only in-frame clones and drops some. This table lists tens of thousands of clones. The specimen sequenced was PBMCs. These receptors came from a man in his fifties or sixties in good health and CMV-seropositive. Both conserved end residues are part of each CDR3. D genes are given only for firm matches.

CASSQGLATGELFF | TGTGCCAGCAGCCAGGGACTAGCAACCGGGGAGCTGTTTTTT | TRBV7-9 | TRBD2 | TRBJ2-2
CASSPYDSSSGNTIYF | TGTGCCAGCTCACCATACGACAGCAGCTCTGGAAACACCATATATTTT | TRBV18 | NA | TRBJ1-3
CASSLGQNYYTF | TGTGCCAGCAGCTTAGGACAGAATTACTACACCTTC | TRBV7-9 | NA | TRBJ1-2
CASSQDPRTWGELFF | TGCGCCAGCAGCCAAGACCCTCGGACTTGGGGGGAGCTGTTTTTT | TRBV4-3 | NA | TRBJ2-2
CASSQRASGRGDTQYF | TGCGCCAGCAGCCAAAGAGCTAGCGGGAGAGGAGATACGCAGTATTTT | TRBV4-3 | TRBD2 | TRBJ2-3
CASSHPKRGGAAYNEQFF | TGCGCCAGCAGCCATCCCAAGCGGGGAGGGGCAGCCTACAATGAGCAGTTCTTC | TRBV4-1 | TRBD2 | TRBJ2-1
CASSGLAGAYNEQFF | TGTGCCAGCAGTGGGTTAGCGGGGGCTTACAATGAGCAGTTCTTC | TRBV6-4 | TRBD2 | TRBJ2-1
CASSQTGFQEQYF | TGTGCCAGCAGTCAAACAGGGTTCCAGGAGCAGTACTTC | TRBV6-5 | NA | TRBJ2-7
CAWSVTVNTEAFF | TGTGCCTGGAGTGTAACAGTGAACACTGAAGCTTTCTTT | TRBV30 | NA | TRBJ1-1
CASSPRDRYNEQFF | TGTGCCAGCAGTCCTCGGGACAGGTACAATGAGCAGTTCTTC | TRBV7-9 | TRBD1 | TRBJ2-1
CASSQLIVSVDTEAFF | TGCGCCAGCAGCCAACTCATTGTCTCGGTGGACACTGAAGCTTTCTTT | TRBV4-1 | NA | TRBJ1-1
CAWSVGSGTGELFF | TGTGCCTGGAGTGTAGGTTCGGGCACCGGGGAGCTGTTTTTT | TRBV30 | NA | TRBJ2-2
CASSSSETTYGYTF | TGTGCCAGCTCATCATCAGAAACAACCTATGGCTACACCTTC | TRBV18 | NA | TRBJ1-2
CASNEAGPNTQYF | TGTGCCAGCAACGAAGCGGGACCCAATACGCAGTATTTT | TRBV6-6 | TRBD2 | TRBJ2-3
CSVEEAGRQGYGYTF | TGCAGCGTTGAAGAAGCGGGGCGTCAAGGGTATGGCTACACCTTC | TRBV29-1 | NA | TRBJ1-2
CASSPRQGSRQPQHF | TGCGCCAGCAGCCCCCGACAGGGTTCACGTCAGCCCCAGCATTTT | TRBV4-3 | TRBD1 | TRBJ1-5
CASSLPSRAGSSEETQYF | TGTGCCAGCAGCTTACCCTCCCGCGCGGGATCGTCTGAAGAGACCCAGTACTTC | TRBV7-2 | NA | TRBJ2-5
CASSMRTGPNGYQPQHF | TGTGCCAGTAGTATGCGGACAGGCCCAAACGGCTATCAGCCCCAGCATTTT | TRBV19 | TRBD1 | TRBJ1-5
CASNRQGLAGGSGEQFF | TGTGCCAGCAACCGCCAAGGACTAGCGGGAGGAAGCGGTGAGCAGTTCTTC | TRBV5-4 | TRBD2 | TRBJ2-1
CASRSRVGENTEAFF | TGCGCCAGCAGGTCCAGGGTGGGCGAGAACACTGAAGCTTTCTTT | TRBV5-1 | NA | TRBJ1-1
CRGGAGTEAFF | TGCAGAGGAGGGGCTGGGACTGAAGCTTTCTTT | TRBV20-1 | NA | TRBJ1-1
CSVGDFHEKLFF | TGCAGCGTTGGAGACTTTCATGAAAAACTGTTTTTT | TRBV29-1 | NA | TRBJ1-4
CAWSRKGWEGVSGANVLTF | TGTGCCTGGAGTCGGAAGGGGTGGGAGGGGGTCTCTGGGGCCAACGTCCTGACTTTC | TRBV30 | NA | TRBJ2-6